The source of this T cell receptor (beta chain) is a study of blood T cell repertoires in COVID-19. For the study at large: COVID-19 samples collected from the United States, Italy and Spain covered acute and convalescent phases. Sources were T cells, B-cell-depleted T cells, or PBMCs; the material itself was cDNA or gDNA.

The V end lost 4 bases, the J end lost 6 bases, and 11 bases lay between the germline ends. The CDR3 spans 13 residues. Germline-derived CDR1 and CDR2 are SGHRS and YFSETQ. About this clone: The same CDR3 arises from other DNA sequences in this sample as well.

Authors' analysis steps: Estimation of nucleated cell counts was performed using reference gene primer amplification. Repertoires were generated with immunoSEQ multiplex PCR, while TCRdb's copy carries only in-frame clones and drops some. V, J and clone size derive from that table, while D and trimming were established from the DNA sequence. The table shows tens of thousands of clones, with approximately 70% occurring only once. This TCR was sampled from a woman between 65 and 79 years old with acute or convalescent COVID-19. The sample consisted of peripheral blood. V is TRBV5-1 and J is TRBJ2-1, with a tentative D call TRBD1 (6 bases). CDR3 region: CASSLQGGNEQFF. The CDR3 region has the DNA TGCGCCAGCAGCCTCCAAGGGGGCAATGAGCAGTTCTTC.